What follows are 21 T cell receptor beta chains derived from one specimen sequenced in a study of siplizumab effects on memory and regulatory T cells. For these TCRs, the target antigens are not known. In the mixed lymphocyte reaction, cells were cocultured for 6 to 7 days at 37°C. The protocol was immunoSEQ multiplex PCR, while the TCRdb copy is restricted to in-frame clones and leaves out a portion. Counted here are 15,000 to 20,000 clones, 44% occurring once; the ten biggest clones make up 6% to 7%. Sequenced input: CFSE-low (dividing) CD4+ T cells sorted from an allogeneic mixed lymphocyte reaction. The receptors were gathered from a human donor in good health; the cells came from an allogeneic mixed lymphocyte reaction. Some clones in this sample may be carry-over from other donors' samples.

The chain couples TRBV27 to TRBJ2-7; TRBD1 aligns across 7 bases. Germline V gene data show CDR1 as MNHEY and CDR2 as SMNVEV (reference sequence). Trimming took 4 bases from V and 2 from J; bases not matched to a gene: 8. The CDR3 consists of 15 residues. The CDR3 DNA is TGTGCCAGCAGTTATATGGGGACAGCAACCTACGAGCAGTACTTC. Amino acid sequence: CASSYMGTATYEQYF.

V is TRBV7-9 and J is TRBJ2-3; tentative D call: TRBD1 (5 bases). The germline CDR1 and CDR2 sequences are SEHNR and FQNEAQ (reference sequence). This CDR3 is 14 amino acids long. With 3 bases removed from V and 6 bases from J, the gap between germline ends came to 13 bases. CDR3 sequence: CASSFPSGLDTQYF. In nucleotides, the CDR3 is TGTGCCAGCAGCTTTCCGTCAGGGTTGGATACGCAGTATTTT.

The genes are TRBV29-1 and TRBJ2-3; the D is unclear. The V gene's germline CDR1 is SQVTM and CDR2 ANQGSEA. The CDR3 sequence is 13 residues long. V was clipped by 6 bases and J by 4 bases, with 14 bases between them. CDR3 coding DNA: TGCAGCGTCGCCTGGAGTCAGGCAGATACGCAGTATTTT. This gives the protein CSVAWSQADTQYF.

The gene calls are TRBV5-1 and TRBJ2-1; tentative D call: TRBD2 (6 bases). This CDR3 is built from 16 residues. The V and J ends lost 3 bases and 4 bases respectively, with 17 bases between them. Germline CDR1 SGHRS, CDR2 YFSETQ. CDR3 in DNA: TGCGCCAGCAGCTCGGACGGGATGGGGAGGTACAATGAGCAGTTCTTC. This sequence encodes CASSSDGMGRYNEQFF. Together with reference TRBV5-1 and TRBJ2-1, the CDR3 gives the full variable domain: KAGVTQTPRYLIKTRGQQVTLSCSPISGHRSVSWYQQTPGQGLQFLFEYFSETQRNKGNFPGRFSGRQFSNSRSEMNVSTLELGDSALYLCASSSDGMGRYNEQFFGPGTRLTVL.

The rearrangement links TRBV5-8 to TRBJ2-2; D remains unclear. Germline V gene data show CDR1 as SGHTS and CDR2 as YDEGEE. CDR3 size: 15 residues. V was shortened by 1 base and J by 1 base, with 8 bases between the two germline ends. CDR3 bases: TGTGCCAGCAGCTTGTTGTGGCGGAACACCGGGGAGCTGTTTTTT. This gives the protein CASSLLWRNTGELFF.

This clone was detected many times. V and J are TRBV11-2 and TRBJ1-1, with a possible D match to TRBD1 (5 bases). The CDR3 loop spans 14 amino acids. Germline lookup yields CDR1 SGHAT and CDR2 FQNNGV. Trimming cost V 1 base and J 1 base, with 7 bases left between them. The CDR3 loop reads CASSLVRGNTEAFF. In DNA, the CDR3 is TGTGCCAGCAGCTTAGTGAGGGGGAACACTGAAGCTTTCTTT.

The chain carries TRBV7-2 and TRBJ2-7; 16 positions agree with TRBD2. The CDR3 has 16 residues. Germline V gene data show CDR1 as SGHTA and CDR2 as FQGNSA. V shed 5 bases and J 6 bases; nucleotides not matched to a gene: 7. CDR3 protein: CASSVGLAGGQGEQYF. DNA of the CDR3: TGTGCCAGCAGCGTGGGACTAGCGGGGGGGCAGGGCGAGCAGTACTTC.

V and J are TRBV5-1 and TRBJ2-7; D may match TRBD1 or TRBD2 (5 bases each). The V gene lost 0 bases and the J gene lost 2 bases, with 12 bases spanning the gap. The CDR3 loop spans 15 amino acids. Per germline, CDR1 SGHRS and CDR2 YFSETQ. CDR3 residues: CASSLGAGSTYEQYF. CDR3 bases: TGCGCCAGCAGCTTGGGGGCAGGGAGTACCTACGAGCAGTACTTC.

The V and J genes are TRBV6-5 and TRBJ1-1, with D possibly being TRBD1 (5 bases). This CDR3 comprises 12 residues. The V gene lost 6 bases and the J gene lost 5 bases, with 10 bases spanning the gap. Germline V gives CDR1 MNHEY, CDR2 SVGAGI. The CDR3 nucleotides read TGTGCCAGCAGGGGGACGAGGACTGAAGCTTTCTTT. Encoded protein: CASRGTRTEAFF.

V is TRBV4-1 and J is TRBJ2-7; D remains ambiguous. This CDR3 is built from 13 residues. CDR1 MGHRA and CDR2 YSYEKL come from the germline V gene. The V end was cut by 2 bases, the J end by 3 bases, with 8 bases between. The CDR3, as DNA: TGCGCCAGCAGCCAAATGGCCCTCTACGAGCAGTACTTC. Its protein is CASSQMALYEQYF.

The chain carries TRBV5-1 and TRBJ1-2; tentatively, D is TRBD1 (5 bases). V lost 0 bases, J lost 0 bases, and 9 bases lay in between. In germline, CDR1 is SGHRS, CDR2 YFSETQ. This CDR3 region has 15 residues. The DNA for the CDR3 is TGCGCCAGCAGCTTGGGGCAGGGATCTAACTATGGCTACACCTTC. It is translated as CASSLGQGSNYGYTF. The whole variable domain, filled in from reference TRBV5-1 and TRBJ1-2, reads KAGVTQTPRYLIKTRGQQVTLSCSPISGHRSVSWYQQTPGQGLQFLFEYFSETQRNKGNFPGRFSGRQFSNSRSEMNVSTLELGDSALYLCASSLGQGSNYGYTFGSGTRLTVV.

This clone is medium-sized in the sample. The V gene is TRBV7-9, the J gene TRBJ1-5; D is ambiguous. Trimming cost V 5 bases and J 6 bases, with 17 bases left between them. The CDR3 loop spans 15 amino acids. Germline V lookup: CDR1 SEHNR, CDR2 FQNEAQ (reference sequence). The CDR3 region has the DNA TGTGCCAGCAGCCCGTCATCCGCAAGCGGTCAGCCCCAGCATTTT. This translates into CASSPSSASGQPQHF.

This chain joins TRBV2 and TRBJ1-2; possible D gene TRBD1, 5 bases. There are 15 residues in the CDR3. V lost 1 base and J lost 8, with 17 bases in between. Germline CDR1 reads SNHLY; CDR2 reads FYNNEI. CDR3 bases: TGTGCCAGCAGTGAAGGATCCCCGGGACGGCTGGGCTACACCTTC. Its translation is CASSEGSPGRLGYTF.

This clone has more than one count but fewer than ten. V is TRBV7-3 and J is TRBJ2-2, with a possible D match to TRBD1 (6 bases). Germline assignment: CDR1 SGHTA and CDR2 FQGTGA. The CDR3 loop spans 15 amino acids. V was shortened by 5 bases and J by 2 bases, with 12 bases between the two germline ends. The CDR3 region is CASSQIQGNTGELFF. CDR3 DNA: TGTGCCAGCAGCCAAATACAGGGAAACACCGGGGAGCTGTTTTTT. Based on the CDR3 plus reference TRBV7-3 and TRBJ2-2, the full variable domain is GAGVSQTPSNKVTEKGKYVELRCDPISGHTALYWYRQSLGQGPEFLIYFQGTGAADDSGLPNDRFFAVRPEGSVSTLKIQRTERGDSAVYLCASSQIQGNTGELFFGEGSRLTVL.

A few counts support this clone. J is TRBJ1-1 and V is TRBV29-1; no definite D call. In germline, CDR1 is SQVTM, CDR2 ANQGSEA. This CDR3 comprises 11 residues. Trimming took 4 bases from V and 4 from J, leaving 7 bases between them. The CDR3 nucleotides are TGCAGCGTTGTAAGGGCCACTGAAGCTTTCTTT. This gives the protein CSVVRATEAFF.

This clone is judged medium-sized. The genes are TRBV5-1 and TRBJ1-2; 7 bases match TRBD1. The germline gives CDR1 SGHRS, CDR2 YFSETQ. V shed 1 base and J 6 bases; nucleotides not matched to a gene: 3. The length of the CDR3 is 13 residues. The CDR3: CASSLNRGNGYTF. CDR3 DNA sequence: TGCGCCAGCAGCTTGAACAGGGGCAATGGCTACACCTTC.

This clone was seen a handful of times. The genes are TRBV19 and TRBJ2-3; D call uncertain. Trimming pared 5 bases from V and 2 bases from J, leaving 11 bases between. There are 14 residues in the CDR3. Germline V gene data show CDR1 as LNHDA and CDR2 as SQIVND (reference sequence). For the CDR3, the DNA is TGTGCCAGTAGTTCGGGCAGGCACACAGATACGCAGTATTTT. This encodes CASSSGRHTDTQYF.

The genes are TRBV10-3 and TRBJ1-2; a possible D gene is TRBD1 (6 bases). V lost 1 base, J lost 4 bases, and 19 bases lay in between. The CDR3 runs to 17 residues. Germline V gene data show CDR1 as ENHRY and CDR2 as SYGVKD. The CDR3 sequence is CAISEFSSQGGFYGYTF. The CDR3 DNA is TGTGCCATCAGTGAGTTTTCGTCACAGGGCGGGTTCTATGGCTACACCTTC.

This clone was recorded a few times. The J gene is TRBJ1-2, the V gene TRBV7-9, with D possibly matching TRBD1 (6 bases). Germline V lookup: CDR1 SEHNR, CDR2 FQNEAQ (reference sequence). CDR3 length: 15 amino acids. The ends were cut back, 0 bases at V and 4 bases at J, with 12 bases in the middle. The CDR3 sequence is CASSLAGGAFYGYTF. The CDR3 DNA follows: TGTGCCAGCAGCTTAGCGGGGGGGGCCTTCTATGGCTACACCTTC. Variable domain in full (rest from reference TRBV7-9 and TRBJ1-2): DTGVSQNPRHKITKRGQNVTFRCDPISEHNRLYWYRQTLGQGPEFLTYFQNEAQLEKSRLLSDRFSAERPKGSFSTLEIQRTEQGDSAMYLCASSLAGGAFYGYTFGSGTRLTVV.

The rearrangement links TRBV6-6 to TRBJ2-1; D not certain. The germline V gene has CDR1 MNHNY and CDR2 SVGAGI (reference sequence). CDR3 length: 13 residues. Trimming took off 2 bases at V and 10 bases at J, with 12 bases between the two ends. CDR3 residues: CASSYRLDVEQFF. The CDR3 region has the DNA TGTGCCAGCAGTTACCGTCTAGACGTAGAGCAGTTCTTC.

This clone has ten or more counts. CDR3 DNA: TGCAGCGTTGAAGAAGAAAGGACAGGCCCCTATGGCTACACCTTC. Amino acid sequence: CSVEEERTGPYGYTF. V usage is TRBV29-1 and J usage is TRBJ1-2; 7 bases are a match to TRBD1. V gave up 0 bases and J gave up 4 bases; unmatched junction bases: 8. This CDR3 contains 15 residues. Germline V gene lookup returns CDR1 SQVTM and CDR2 ANQGSEA.